These T cell receptor beta chains were read from a single sample in a study of graft-versus-host responses after intestinal transplantation. Method: immunoSEQ multiplex PCR; TCRdb's copy keeps in-frame clones and lacks some. The sample has some 48,000 clones; approximately 95% are singletons. The antigens of these receptors remain unknown. Sequences were derived from unstimulated CD8+ T cells sorted from spleen or lymph node cells, sampled before transplant. Receptor source: a human donor who was the organ donor for an intestinal transplant. CDR3s include the opening cysteine and the closing phenylalanine or tryptophan. The D gene is left open where the match is weak. The listing skips clone size in some rows; elsewhere it reads once, few, many or a size class.

NA	NA	TRBV7-9	TRBJ2-5	TGTGCCAGCAGCTTATCCTCAGGGTTGGAGACCCAGTACTTC	CASSLSSGLETQYF
NA	NA	TRBV28	TRBJ1-5	TGTGCCAGCAGTCCTCATAATCAGCCCCAGCATTTT	CASSPHNQPQHF
TRBD2	NA	TRBV13	TRBJ2-7	TGTGCCAGCAGCCTCGGACTAGCGGGCGCCTACGAGCAGTACTTC	CASSLGLAGAYEQYF
NA	NA	TRBV4-1	TRBJ1-1	TGCGCCAGCAGCCCCACACCCGGCACTGAAGCTTTCTTT	CASSPTPGTEAFF
TRBD1	NA	TRBV15	TRBJ2-5	TGTGCCACCAGCAGAGGGGACCGGACAGGGGGATTGGAGACCCAGTACTTC	CATSRGDRTGGLETQYF
NA	NA	TRBV5-1	TRBJ2-1	TGCGCCAGCAGCCGATTACAGGAGAGCTCCTACAATGAGCAGTTCTTC	CASSRLQESSYNEQFF
TRBD1	NA	TRBV11-3	TRBJ2-7	TGTGCCAGCAGCTTAGAAATCTCGGACAGGGGGTTCGAGCAGTACTTC	CASSLEISDRGFEQYF
NA	NA	TRBV5-1	TRBJ2-1	TGCGCCAGCAGCTTGGGACTCTACAATGAGCAGTTCTTC	CASSLGLYNEQFF
NA	NA	TRBV27	TRBJ2-1	TGTGCCAGCAGTTTTACAGGGCGGAATGAGCAGTTCTTC	CASSFTGRNEQFF
NA	NA	TRBV25-1	TRBJ2-3	TGTGCCATGGCAGATACCACAGATACGCAGTATTTT	CAMADTTDTQYF
NA	once	TRBV6-5	TRBJ2-6	TGTGCCAGCAGTTACGGGGTCTCCTCTGGGGCCAACGTCCTGACTTTC	CASSYGVSSGANVLTF